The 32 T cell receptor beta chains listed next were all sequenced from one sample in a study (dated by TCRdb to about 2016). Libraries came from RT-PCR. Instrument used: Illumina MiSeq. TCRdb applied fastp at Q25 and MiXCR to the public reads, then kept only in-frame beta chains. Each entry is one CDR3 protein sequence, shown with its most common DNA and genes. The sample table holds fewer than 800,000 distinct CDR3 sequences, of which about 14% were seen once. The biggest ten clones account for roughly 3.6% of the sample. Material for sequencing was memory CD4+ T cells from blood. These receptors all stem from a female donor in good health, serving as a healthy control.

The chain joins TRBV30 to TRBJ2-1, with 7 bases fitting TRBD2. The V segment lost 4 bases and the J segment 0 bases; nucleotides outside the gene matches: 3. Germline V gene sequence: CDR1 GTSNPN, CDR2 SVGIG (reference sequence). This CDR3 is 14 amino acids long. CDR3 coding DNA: TGTGCCTGGACTAGCGGAGCCTCCTACAATGAGCAGTTCTTC. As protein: CAWTSGASYNEQFF.

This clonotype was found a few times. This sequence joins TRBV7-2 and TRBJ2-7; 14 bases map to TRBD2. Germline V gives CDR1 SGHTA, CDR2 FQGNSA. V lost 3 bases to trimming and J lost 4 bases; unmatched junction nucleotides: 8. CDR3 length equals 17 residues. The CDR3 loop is CASSFSGLAGERYEQYF. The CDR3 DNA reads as TGTGCCAGCAGCTTTTCGGGACTAGCGGGAGAGAGGTACGAGCAGTACTTC.

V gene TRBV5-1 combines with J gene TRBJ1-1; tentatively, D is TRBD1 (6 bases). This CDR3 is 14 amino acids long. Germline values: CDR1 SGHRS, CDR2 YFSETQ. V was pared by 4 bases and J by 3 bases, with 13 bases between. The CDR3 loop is CASSPQGFHTEAFF. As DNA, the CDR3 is TGCGCCAGCAGCCCACAGGGTTTTCACACTGAAGCTTTCTTT.

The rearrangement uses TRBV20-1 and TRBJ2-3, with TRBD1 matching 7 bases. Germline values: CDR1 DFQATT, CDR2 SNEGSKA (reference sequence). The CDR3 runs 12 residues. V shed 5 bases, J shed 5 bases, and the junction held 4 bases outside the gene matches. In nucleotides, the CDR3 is TGCAGTGCTGGAACAGGGGTAGATACGCAGTATTTT. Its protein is CSAGTGVDTQYF.

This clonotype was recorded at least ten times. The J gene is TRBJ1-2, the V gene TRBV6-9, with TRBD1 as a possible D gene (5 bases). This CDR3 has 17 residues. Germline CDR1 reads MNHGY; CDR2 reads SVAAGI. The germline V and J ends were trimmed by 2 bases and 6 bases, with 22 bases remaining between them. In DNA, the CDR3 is TGTGCCAGCAGTTATCCCACTATATCTGGGGGGGTTAATGGCTACACCTTC. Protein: CASSYPTISGGVNGYTF.

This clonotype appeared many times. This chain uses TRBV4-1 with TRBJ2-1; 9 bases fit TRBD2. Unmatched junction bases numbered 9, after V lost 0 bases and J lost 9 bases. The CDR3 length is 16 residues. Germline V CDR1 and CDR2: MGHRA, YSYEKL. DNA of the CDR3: TGCGCCAGCAGCCAAGATGGTGGCGGGAGGGCCCTTGAGCAGTTCTTC. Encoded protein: CASSQDGGGRALEQFF.

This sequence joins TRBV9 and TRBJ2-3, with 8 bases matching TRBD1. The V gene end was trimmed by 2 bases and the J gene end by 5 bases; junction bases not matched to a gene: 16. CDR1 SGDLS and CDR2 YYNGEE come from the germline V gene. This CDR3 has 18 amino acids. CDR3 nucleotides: TGTGCCAGCAGCGTGTCTCCTTCCGGGACAGGTTTTCAAGATACGCAGTATTTT. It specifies CASSVSPSGTGFQDTQYF.

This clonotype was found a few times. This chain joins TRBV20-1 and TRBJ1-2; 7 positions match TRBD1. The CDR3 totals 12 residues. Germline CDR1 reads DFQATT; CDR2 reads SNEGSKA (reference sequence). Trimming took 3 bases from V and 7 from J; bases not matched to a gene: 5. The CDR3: CSASLRGFGYTF. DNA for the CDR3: TGCAGTGCTAGCCTCAGGGGGTTTGGCTACACCTTC.

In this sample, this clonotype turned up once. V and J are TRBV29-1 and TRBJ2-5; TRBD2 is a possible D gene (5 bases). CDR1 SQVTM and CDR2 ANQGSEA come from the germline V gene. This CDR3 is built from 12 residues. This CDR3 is CGWVLGGETQYF. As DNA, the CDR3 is TGCGGCTGGGTTCTGGGCGGGGAGACCCAGTACTTC.

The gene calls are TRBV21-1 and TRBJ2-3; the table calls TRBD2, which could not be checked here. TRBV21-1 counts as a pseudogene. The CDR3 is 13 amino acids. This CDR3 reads CASTRGNTDTQYF. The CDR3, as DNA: TGTGCCAGCACGCGGGGTAACACAGATACGCAGTATTTT.

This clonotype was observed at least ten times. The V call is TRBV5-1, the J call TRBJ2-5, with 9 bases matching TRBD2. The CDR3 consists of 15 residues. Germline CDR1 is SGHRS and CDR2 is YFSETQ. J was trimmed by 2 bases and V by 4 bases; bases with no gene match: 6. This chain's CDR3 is CASSRTSVLQETQYF. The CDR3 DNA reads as TGCGCCAGCAGCCGGACTAGCGTCCTTCAAGAGACCCAGTACTTC.

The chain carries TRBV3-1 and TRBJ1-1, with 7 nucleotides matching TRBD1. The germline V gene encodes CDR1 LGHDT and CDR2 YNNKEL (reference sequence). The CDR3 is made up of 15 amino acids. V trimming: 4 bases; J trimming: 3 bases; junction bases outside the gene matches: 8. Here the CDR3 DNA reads TGTGCCAGCAGCCGCAGGGGGGCGATCGACACTGAAGCTTTCTTT. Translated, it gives CASSRRGAIDTEAFF.

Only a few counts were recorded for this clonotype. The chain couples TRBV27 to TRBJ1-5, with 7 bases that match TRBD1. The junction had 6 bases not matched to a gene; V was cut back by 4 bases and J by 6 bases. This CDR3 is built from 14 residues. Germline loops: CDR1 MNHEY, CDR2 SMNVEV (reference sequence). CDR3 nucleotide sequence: TGTGCCAGCAGTTCAGACAGGGCGAGTCAGCCCCAGCATTTT. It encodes CASSSDRASQPQHF.

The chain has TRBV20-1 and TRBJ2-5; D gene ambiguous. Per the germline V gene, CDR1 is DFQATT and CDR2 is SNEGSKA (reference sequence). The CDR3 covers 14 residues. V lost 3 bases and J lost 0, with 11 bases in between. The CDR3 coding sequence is TGCAGTGCTAGTGATCGTAAGAACCAAGAGACCCAGTACTTC. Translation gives CSASDRKNQETQYF.

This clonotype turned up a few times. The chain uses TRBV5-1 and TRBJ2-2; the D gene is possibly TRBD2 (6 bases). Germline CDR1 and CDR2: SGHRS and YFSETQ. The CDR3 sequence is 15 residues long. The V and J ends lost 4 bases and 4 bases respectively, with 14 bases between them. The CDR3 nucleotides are TGCGCCAGCAGCGTTGGGGGAGGAGGCACCGGGGAGCTGTTTTTT. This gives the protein CASSVGGGGTGELFF.

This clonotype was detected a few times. The CDR3 is CASSLAGRQGANEQFF. In DNA, the CDR3 is TGCGCCAGCAGCTTGGCGGGGAGACAGGGGGCCAATGAGCAGTTCTTC. V and J are TRBV5-1 and TRBJ2-1, with 10 bases matching TRBD1. Germline V gene sequence: CDR1 SGHRS, CDR2 YFSETQ. The CDR3 extends over 16 amino acids. V lost 0 bases, J lost 6 bases, and 6 bases stayed unmatched.

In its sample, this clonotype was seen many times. The CDR3 loop reads CASSLGQSNYQPQHF. In nucleotides, the CDR3 is TGTGCCAGCAGCTTAGGACAGTCAAACTATCAGCCCCAGCATTTT. The gene calls are TRBV7-8 and TRBJ1-5; possibly TRBD1 for D (5 bases). The CDR3 has 15 amino acids. Germline lookup yields CDR1 SGHVS and CDR2 FQNEAQ. V was trimmed by 1 base and J by 5 bases, leaving 12 bases between them. The variable domain in full, with the rest retrieved from reference TRBV7-8 and TRBJ1-5, is GAGVSQSPRYKVAKRGQDVALRCDPISGHVSLFWYQQALGQGPEFLTYFQNEAQLDKSGLPSDRFFAERPEGSVSTLKIQRTQQEDSAVYLCASSLGQSNYQPQHFGDGTRLSIL.

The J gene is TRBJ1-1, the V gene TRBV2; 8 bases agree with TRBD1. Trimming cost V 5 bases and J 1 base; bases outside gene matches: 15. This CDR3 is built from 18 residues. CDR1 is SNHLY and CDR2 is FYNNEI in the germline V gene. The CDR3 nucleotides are TGTGCCAGCAGTACCGACTATCAACGACAGGGGCAGAACACTGAAGCTTTCTTT. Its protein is CASSTDYQRQGQNTEAFF.

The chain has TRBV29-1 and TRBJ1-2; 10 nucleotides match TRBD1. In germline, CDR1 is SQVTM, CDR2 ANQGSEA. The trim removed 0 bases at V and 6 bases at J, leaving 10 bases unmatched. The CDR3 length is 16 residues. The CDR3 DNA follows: TGCAGCGTTGAAGATCCTGGTTTTGACAGGGGGCATGGCTACACCTTC. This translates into CSVEDPGFDRGHGYTF.

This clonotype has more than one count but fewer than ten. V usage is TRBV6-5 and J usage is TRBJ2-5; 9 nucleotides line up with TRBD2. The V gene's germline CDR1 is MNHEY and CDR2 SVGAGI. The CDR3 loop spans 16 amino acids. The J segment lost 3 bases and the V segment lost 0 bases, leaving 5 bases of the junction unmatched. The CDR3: CASSYSRGGREETQYF. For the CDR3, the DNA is TGTGCCAGCAGTTACTCGAGGGGCGGGAGGGAAGAGACCCAGTACTTC.

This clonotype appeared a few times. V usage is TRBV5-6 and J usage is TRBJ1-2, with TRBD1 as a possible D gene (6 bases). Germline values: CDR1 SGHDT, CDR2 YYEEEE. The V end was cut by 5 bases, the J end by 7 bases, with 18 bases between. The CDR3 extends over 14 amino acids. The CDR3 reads CASSYLQGGLGYTF. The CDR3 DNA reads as TGTGCCAGCAGTTATTTACAGGGCGGGCTTGGCTACACCTTC.

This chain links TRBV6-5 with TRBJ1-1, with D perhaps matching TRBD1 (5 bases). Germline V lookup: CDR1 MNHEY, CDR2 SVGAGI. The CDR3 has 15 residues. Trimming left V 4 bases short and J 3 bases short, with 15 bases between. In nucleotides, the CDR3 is TGTGCCAGCAGTTCCGCCCAGGGAATTCACACTGAAGCTTTCTTT. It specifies CASSSAQGIHTEAFF.

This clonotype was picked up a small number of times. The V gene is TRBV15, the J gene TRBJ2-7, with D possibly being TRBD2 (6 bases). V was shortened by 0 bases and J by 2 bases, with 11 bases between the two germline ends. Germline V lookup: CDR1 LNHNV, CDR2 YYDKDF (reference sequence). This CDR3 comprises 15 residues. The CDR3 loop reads CATSRDGGGTYEQYF. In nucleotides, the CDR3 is TGTGCCACCAGCAGAGACGGCGGCGGGACCTACGAGCAGTACTTC.

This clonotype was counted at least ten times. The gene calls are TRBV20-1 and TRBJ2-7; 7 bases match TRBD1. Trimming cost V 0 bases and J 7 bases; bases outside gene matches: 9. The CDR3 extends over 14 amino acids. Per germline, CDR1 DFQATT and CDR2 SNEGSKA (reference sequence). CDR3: CSARDQAGGWEQYF. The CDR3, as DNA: TGCAGTGCTAGAGATCAGGCAGGGGGTTGGGAGCAGTACTTC.

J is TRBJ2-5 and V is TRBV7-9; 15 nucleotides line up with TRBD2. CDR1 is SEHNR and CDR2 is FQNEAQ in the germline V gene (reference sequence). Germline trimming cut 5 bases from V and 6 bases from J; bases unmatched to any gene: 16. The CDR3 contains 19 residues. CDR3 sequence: CASSPGLAGGTESGKTQYF. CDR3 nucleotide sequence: TGTGCCAGCAGCCCTGGACTAGCGGGGGGGACCGAATCTGGGAAGACCCAGTACTTC.

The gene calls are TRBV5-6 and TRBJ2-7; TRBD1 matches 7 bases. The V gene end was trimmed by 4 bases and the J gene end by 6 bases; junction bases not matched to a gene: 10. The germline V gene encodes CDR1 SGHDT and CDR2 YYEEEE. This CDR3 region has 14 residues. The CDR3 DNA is TGTGCCAGCAGCCCCGCAGGGGGTGCGGGCGAGCAGTACTTC. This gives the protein CASSPAGGAGEQYF. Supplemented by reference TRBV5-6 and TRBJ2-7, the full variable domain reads DAGVTQSPTHLIKTRGQQVTLRCSPKSGHDTVSWYQQALGQGPQFIFQYYEEEERQRGNFPDRFSGHQFPNYSSELNVNALLLGDSALYLCASSPAGGAGEQYFGPGTRLTVT.

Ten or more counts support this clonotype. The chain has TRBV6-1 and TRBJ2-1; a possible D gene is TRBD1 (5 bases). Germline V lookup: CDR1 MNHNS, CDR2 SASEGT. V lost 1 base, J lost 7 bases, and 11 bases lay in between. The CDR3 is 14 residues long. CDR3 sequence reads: CASSEGAGLNEQFF. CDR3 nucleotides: TGTGCCAGCAGTGAAGGGGCAGGGTTGAATGAGCAGTTCTTC.

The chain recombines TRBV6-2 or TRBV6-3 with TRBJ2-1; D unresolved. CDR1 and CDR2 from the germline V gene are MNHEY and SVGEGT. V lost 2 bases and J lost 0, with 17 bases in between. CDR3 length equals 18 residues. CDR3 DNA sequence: TGTGCCAGCAGTTACGGACCTAGTACCTCTAGCTCCTACAATGAGCAGTTCTTC. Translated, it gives CASSYGPSTSSSYNEQFF.

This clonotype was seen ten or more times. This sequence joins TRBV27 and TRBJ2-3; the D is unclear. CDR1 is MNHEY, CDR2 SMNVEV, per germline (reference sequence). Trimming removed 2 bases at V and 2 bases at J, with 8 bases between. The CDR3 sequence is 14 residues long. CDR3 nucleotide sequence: TGTGCCAGCAGTTTACGTCAGGTCACAGATACGCAGTATTTT. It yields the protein CASSLRQVTDTQYF.

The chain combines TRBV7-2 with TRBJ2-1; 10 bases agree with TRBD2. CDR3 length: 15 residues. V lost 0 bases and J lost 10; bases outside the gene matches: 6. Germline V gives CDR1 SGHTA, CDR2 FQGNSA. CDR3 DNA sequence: TGTGCCAGCAGCTTAGCACTAGCGGGAAAGGTAGAGCAGTTCTTC. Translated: CASSLALAGKVEQFF.

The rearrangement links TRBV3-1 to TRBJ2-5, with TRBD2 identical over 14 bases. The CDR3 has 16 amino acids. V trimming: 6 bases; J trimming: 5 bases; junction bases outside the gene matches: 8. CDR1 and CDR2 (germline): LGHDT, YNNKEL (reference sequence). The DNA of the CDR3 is TGTGCCAGCAGTCTAGGACTAGCGGGAGGATACGAGACCCAGTACTTC. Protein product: CASSLGLAGGYETQYF.

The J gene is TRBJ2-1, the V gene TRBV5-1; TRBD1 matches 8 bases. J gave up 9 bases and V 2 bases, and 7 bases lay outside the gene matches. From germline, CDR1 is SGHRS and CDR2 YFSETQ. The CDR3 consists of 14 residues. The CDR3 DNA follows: TGCGCCAGCAGCTTATCGACAGGGGTCGGTGAGCAGTTCTTC. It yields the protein CASSLSTGVGEQFF.